This entry lists 8 T cell receptor beta chains sequenced from one sample in a study of T-cell memory formation after mild COVID-19. TCRdb redid the calling of the 5' RACE reads with MiXCR, one entry per CDR3 protein. Found here are some 120,000 distinct CDR3 sequences, about a sixth of them singletons; the top ten hold about 15%. The sample was PBMCs or a T cell subset sorted from them (not recorded which). All receptors come from an adult woman who had mild COVID-19 (a few samples of this study predate the infection). Cell type and time point are not known.

This clonotype showed up just a few times. This rearrangement joins TRBV6-2 or TRBV6-3 to TRBJ2-7; D is uncertain. Germline V lookup: CDR1 MNHEY, CDR2 SVGEGT. CDR3 length: 15 residues. Trimming cost V 4 bases and J 5 bases, with 18 bases left between them. For the CDR3, the DNA is TGTGCCAGCAGTTCCCCCGGGCCAGAAAGGCACGAGCAGTACTTC. Its protein product is CASSSPGPERHEQYF.

The V call is TRBV29-1, the J call TRBJ2-5, with D hard to call. Germline CDR1 and CDR2: SQVTM and ANQGSEA. V was pared by 4 bases and J by 1 base, with 10 bases between. The CDR3 extends over 13 amino acids. The CDR3 DNA follows: TGCAGCGTTGCCCCAGCCCTCCAAGAGACCCAGTACTTC. Its protein product is CSVAPALQETQYF.

This chain joins TRBV6-2 or TRBV6-3 and TRBJ1-5, with 8 bases matching TRBD1. The V and J ends lost 2 bases and 4 bases, in that order; junction bases with no gene match: 4. Germline V gene lookup returns CDR1 MNHEY and CDR2 SVGEGT. The CDR3 extends over 15 amino acids. In DNA form, the CDR3 reads TGTGCCAGCAGTTACCCGGGGACAGGTAATCAGCCCCAGCATTTT. Protein product: CASSYPGTGNQPQHF.

Ten or more counts support this clonotype. The rearrangement joins TRBV5-5 to TRBJ2-4; 8 nucleotides line up with TRBD2. Germline V gene data show CDR1 as SGHKS and CDR2 as YYEKEE (reference sequence). Trimming removed 0 bases from V and 6 bases from J; junction bases left unmatched: 8. This CDR3 region has 16 residues. Here the CDR3 reads CASSLDLAGMRNIQYF. CDR3 bases: TGTGCCAGCAGCTTGGATTTAGCGGGGATGAGAAACATTCAGTACTTC.

The chain employs TRBV30 and TRBJ2-7; 8 nucleotides align to TRBD1. From germline, CDR1 is GTSNPN and CDR2 SVGIG (reference sequence). V dropped 2 bases and J dropped 4; count of bases not matched to a gene: 7. This CDR3 spans 14 amino acids. In DNA form, the CDR3 reads TGTGCCTGGAGTCTCACAGGGGGGTCATACGAGCAGTACTTC. It codes for CAWSLTGGSYEQYF.

The V call is TRBV28, the J call TRBJ2-5; D not certain. V lost 7 bases and J 1 base, leaving 10 bases between the germline ends. Germline V gives CDR1 MDHEN, CDR2 SYDVKM. The CDR3 extends over 13 amino acids. CDR3 in amino acids: CASTAHSQETQYF. The CDR3 DNA reads as TGTGCCAGCACGGCGCACAGCCAAGAGACCCAGTACTTC.

CDR3 bases: TGTGCCAGCAGCCAAGACTACCCCTCCGCCGGGGAGCTGTTTTTT. Amino acids: CASSQDYPSAGELFF. The chain is built from TRBV4-2 and TRBJ2-2, with D unresolved. V dropped 0 bases and J dropped 6 bases, with 11 bases sitting between them. CDR1 is LGHNA and CDR2 is YNFKEQ in the germline V gene. CDR3 length equals 15 residues.

This clonotype was observed a handful of times. This rearrangement joins TRBV20-1 to TRBJ2-3, with TRBD2 matching 10 bases. J was trimmed by 3 bases and V by 5 bases; bases with no gene match: 8. The CDR3 has 15 residues. Germline V gene sequence: CDR1 DFQATT, CDR2 SNEGSKA (reference sequence). CDR3 loop: CSAYKRGGFTDTQYF. In DNA, the CDR3 is TGCAGTGCTTATAAGCGGGGGGGGTTTACAGATACGCAGTATTTT.